This TCR beta chain was recovered during a study of cytomegalovirus exposure and HLA in healthy donors. Using immunoSEQ multiplex PCR, the repertoire was profiled, and TCRdb retains in-frame clones only, with some absent. In the table there are about 120,000 clones, 89% of which are singletons. The CDR3 consists of 14 residues. V gave up 7 bases and J gave up 2 bases; unmatched junction bases: 3. Germline-derived CDR1 and CDR2 are LGHNT and FRNRAP. The sequence was collected from a woman aged 18-29 years in good health and CMV-seronegative. Sequenced sample: PBMCs. The chain is built from TRBV12-5 and TRBJ2-2, with 8 bases matching TRBD2. CDR3 sequence (DNA): TGTGCTAGTGCATTAGCGGGAAACACCGGGGAGCTGTTTTTT. This translates into CASALAGNTGELFF. The whole variable domain, filled in from reference TRBV12-5 and TRBJ2-2, reads DARVTQTPRHKVTEMGQEVTMRCQPILGHNTVFWYRQTMMQGLELLAYFRNRAPLDDSGMPKDRFSAEMPDATLATLKIQPSEPRDSAVYFCASALAGNTGELFFGEGSRLTVL.